This T cell receptor (beta chain) was obtained from a study of spatial heterogeneity in lung cancer. For the study at large: Consistently, beta-chain sequences turned up in larger numbers than alpha-chain sequences did.

Each CDR3 protein is one row after TCRdb ran MiXCR on the 5' RACE reads. The table has 7,500 to 10,000 distinct CDR3 sequences, 23% seen once. Described time point: blood at routine non-recurrence follow-up after resection. The length of the CDR3 is 14 residues. Germline V gene data show CDR1 as SGHTA and CDR2 as FQGNSA. V was pared by 2 bases and J by 3 bases, with 10 bases between. The TCR sequence derives from a female donor with early-stage non-small cell lung cancer. The starting material was PBMCs, obtained at follow-up. The chain recombines TRBV7-2 with TRBJ1-1; D gene ambiguous. The CDR3 protein is CASSLLSGDTEAFF. DNA of the CDR3: TGTGCCAGCAGCTTATTATCCGGGGACACTGAAGCTTTCTTT. The whole variable domain, remainder taken from reference TRBV7-2 and TRBJ1-1, is GAGVSQSPSNKVTEKGKDVELRCDPISGHTALYWYRQSLGQGLEFLIYFQGNSAPDKSGLPSDRFSAERTGGSVSTLTIQRTQQEDSAVYLCASSLLSGDTEAFFGQGTRLTVV.